This TCR beta chain is drawn from a study of shared clonotypes between healthy human individuals. Study-wide background: CD4 naive and CD4 memory each took three plates per donor, while CD8 naive took two and CD8 memory one.

CDR3 length: 16 residues. Germline values: CDR1 SGHTA, CDR2 FQGNSA. V dropped 1 base and J dropped 0; count of bases not matched to a gene: 5. Only Caucasian adults living in Nashville, Tennessee made up the donor group. Researchers ran the assay at a deep level. Measured with immunoSEQ multiplex PCR; TCRdb has only the in-frame clones, and not every one. The data contain around 2.1 million clones, around 95% of them singletons. Study-level results: Incompleteness in sorted-subset sequencing, despite large depth, was shown by rarefaction.

Comment on this clone: Its target is unknown.

Material: naive CD4+ T cells sorted from blood. Regarding subset: CD45RA+ positively selected. The TCR originated in a man younger than 35 in good health. The chain combines TRBV7-2 with TRBJ2-5; TRBD2 aligns across 7 bases. The CDR3 DNA sequence: TGTGCCAGCAGCTTAGGGGCCGGGGGGTACCAAGAGACCCAGTACTTC. It translates to CASSLGAGGYQETQYF.